This T cell receptor (beta chain) was documented in a study of technical replicates of blood from several donors. Some clones are missing from TCRdb's copy, which holds only in-frame ones; the method was immunoSEQ multiplex PCR. The sample has 80,000 to 95,000 clones, approximately 95% seen once; the top ten hold 0.26%. The CDR3 runs 13 residues. Trimming removed 6 bases at V and 3 bases at J, with 12 bases between. CDR1 and CDR2 from the germline V gene are ENHRY and SYGVKD. The TCR sequence derives from a human donor in good health. The specimen was T cells isolated from PBMCs. This chain connects TRBV10-3 to TRBJ2-7, with D possibly TRBD1 on 6 matching bases. The CDR3 DNA reads TGTGCCATCAGACAGGGTCTCGGCTACGAGCAGTACTTC. Protein product: CAIRQGLGYEQYF.